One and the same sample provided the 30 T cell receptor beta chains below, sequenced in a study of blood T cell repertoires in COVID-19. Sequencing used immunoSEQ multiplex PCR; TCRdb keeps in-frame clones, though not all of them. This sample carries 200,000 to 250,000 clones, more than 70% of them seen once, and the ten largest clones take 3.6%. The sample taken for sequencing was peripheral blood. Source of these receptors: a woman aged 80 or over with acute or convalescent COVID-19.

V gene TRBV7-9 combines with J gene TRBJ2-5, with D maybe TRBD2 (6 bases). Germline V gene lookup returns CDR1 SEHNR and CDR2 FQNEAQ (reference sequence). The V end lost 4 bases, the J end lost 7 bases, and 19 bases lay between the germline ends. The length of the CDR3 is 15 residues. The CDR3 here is CASSSGVGIYGTQYF. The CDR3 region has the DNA TGTGCCAGCAGCTCGGGGGTCGGCATATATGGGACCCAGTACTTC. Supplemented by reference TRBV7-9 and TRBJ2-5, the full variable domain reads DTGVSQNPRHKITKRGQNVTFRCDPISEHNRLYWYRQTLGQGPEFLTYFQNEAQLEKSRLLSDRFSAERPKGSFSTLEIQRTEQGDSAMYLCASSSGVGIYGTQYFGPGTRLLVL.

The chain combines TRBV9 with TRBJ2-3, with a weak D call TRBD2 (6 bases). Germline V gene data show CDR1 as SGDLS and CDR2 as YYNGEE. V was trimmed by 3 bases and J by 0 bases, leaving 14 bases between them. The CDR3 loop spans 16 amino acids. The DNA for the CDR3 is TGTGCCAGCAGCGCTGGAGGCGGGGTTAGCACAGATACGCAGTATTTT. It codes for CASSAGGGVSTDTQYF.

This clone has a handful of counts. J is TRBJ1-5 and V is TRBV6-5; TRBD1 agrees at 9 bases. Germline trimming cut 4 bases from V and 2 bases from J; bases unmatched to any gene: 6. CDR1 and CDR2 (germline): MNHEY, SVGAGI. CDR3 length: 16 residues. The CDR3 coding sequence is TGTGCCAGCAGTTTTAACCGGGACAGGGGCAATCAGCCCCAGCATTTT. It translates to CASSFNRDRGNQPQHF.

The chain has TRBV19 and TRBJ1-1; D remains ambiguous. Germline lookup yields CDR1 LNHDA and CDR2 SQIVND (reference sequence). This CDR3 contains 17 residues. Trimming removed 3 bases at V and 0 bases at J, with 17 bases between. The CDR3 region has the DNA TGTGCCAGTAGTATCCGGCCAGGACTAGCTTTGAACACTGAAGCTTTCTTT. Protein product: CASSIRPGLALNTEAFF.

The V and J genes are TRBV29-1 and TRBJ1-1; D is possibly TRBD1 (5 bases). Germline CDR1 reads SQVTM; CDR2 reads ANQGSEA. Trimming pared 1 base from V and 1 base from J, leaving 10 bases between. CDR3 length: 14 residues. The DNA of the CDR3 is TGCAGCGTTGAAGGTAGACAGTGGAACACTGAAGCTTTCTTT. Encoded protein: CSVEGRQWNTEAFF.

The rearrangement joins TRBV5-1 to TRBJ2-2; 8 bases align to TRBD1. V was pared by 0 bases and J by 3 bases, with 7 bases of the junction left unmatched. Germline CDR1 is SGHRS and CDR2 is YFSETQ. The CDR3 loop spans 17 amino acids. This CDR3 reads CASSLGGDRGYTGELFF. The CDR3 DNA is TGCGCCAGCAGCTTGGGAGGTGACAGGGGTTACACCGGGGAGCTGTTTTTT.

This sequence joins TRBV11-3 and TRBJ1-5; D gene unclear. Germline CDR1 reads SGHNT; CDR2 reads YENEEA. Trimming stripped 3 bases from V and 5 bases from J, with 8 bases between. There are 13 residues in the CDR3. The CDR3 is CASSFTADQPQHF. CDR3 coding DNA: TGTGCCAGCAGCTTTACCGCAGATCAGCCCCAGCATTTT.

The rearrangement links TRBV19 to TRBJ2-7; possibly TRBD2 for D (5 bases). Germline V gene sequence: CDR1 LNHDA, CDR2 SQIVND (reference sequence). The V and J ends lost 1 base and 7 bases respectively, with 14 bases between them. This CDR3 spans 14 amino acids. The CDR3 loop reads CASSIGGSTGEQYF. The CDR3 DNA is TGTGCCAGTAGTATAGGTGGGTCTACGGGGGAGCAGTACTTC.

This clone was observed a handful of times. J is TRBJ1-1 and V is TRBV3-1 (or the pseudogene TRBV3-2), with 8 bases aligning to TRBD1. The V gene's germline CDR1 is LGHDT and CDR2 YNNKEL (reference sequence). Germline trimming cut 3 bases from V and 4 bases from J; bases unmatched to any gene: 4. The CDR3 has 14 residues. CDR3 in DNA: TGTGCCAGCAGCCAGTTGGGACAGGTCACTGAAGCTTTCTTT. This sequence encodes CASSQLGQVTEAFF.

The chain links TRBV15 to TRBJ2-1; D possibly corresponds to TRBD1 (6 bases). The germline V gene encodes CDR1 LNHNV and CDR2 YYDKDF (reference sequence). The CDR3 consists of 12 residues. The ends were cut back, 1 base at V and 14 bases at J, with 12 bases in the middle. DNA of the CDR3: TGTGCCACCAGCAGAGGGGGGCAGCAGAAGTTCTTC. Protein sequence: CATSRGGQQKFF.

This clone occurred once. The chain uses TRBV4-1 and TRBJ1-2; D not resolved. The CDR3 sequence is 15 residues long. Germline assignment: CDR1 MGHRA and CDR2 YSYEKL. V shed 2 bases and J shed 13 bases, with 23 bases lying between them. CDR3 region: CASSQSWTREQFLTF. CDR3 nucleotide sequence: TGCGCCAGCAGCCAATCCTGGACCCGGGAGCAATTCCTCACCTTC.

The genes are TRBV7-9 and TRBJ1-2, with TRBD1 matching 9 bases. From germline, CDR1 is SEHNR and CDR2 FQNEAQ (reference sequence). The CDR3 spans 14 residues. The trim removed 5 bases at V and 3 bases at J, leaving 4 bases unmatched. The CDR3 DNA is TGTGCCAGCAGCCTGGGACAGGGTCACTATGGCTACACCTTC. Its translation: CASSLGQGHYGYTF.

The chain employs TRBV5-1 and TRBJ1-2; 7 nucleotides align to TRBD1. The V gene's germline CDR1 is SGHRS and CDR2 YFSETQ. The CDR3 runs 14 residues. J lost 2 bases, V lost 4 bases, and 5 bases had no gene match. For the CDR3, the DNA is TGCGCCAGCAGCCCAGGGACAGACAACTATGGCTACACCTTC. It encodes CASSPGTDNYGYTF.

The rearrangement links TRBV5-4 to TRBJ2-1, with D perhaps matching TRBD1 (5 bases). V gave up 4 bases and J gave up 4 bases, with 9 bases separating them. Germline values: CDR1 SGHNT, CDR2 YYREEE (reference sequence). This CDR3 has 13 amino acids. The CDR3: CASSQQVYNEQFF. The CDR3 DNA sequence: TGTGCCAGCAGCCAACAGGTTTACAATGAGCAGTTCTTC.

CDR3 residues: CASSPSRGENQPQHF. CDR3 in DNA: TGTGCCAGCAGCCCCTCACGGGGGGAAAATCAGCCCCAGCATTTT. V gene TRBV3-1 (or the pseudogene TRBV3-2) combines with J gene TRBJ1-5; tentatively, D is TRBD1 (5 bases). This CDR3 region has 15 residues. Trimming took 4 bases from V and 4 from J, leaving 14 bases between them. Germline assignment: CDR1 LGHDT and CDR2 YNNKEL (reference sequence).

Written as DNA, the CDR3 is TGTGCCAGCAGTTACTCGAGGGCGGGGGTGTACAATGAGCAGTTCTTC. This gives the protein CASSYSRAGVYNEQFF. V is TRBV6-5 and J is TRBJ2-1, with 7 bases fitting TRBD2. This CDR3 comprises 16 residues. Germline CDR1 is MNHEY and CDR2 is SVGAGI. Trimming removed 0 bases from V and 4 bases from J; junction bases left unmatched: 6.

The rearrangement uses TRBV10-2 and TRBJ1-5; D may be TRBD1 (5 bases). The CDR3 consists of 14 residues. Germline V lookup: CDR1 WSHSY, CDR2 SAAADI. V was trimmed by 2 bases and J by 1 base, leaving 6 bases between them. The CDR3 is CASSERQSNQPQHF. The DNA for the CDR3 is TGCGCCAGCAGTGAGCGACAGAGCAATCAGCCCCAGCATTTT.

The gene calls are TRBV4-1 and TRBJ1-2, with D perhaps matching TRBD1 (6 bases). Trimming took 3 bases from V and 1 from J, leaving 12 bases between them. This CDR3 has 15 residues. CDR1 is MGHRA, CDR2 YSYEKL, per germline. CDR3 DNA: TGCGCCAGCAGCCATGGGGGCAGTTTTAACTATGGCTACACCTTC. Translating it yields CASSHGGSFNYGYTF.

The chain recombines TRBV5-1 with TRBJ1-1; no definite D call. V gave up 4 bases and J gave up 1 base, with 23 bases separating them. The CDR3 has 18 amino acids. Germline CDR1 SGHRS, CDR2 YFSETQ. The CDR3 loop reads CASSLFVGEMAANTEAFF. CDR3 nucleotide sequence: TGCGCCAGCAGCCTTTTTGTCGGAGAAATGGCGGCGAACACTGAAGCTTTCTTT. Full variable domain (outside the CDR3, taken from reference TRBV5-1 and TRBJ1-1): KAGVTQTPRYLIKTRGQQVTLSCSPISGHRSVSWYQQTPGQGLQFLFEYFSETQRNKGNFPGRFSGRQFSNSRSEMNVSTLELGDSALYLCASSLFVGEMAANTEAFFGQGTRLTVV.

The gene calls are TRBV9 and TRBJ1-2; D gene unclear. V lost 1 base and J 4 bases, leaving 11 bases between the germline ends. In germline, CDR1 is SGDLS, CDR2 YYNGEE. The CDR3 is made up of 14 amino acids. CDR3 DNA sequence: TGTGCCAGCAGCGTATCAGACACGATCTATGGCTACACCTTC. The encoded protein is CASSVSDTIYGYTF. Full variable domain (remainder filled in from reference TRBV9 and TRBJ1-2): DSGVTQTPKHLITATGQRVTLRCSPRSGDLSVYWYQQSLDQGLQFLIQYYNGEERAKGNILERFSAQQFPDLHSELNLSSLELGDSALYFCASSVSDTIYGYTFGSGTRLTVV.

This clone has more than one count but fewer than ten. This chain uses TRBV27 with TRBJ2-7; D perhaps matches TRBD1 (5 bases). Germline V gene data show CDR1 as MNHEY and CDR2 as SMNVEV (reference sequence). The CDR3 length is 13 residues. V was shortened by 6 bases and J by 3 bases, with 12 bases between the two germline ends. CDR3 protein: CASRPTGVYEQYF. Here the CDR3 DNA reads TGTGCCAGCAGACCAACAGGAGTCTACGAGCAGTACTTC.

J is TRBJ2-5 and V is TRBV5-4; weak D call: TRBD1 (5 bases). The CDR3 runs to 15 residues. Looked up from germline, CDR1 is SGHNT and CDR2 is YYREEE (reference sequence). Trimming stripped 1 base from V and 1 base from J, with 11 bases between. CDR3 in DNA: TGTGCCAGCAGCTTGAAGGGGCCAGTCCAAGAGACCCAGTACTTC. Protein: CASSLKGPVQETQYF.

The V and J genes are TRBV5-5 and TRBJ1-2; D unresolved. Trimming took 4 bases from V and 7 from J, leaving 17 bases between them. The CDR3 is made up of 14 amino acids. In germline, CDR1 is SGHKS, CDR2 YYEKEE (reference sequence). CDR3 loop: CASSLAGQGRGYTF. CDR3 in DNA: TGTGCCAGCAGCCTCGCGGGTCAAGGACGTGGCTACACCTTC.

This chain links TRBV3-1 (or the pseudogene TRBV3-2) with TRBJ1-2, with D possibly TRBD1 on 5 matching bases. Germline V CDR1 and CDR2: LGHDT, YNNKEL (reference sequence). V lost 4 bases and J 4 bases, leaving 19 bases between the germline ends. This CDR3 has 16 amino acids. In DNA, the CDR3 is TGTGCCAGCAGCCCCCTACCTGGGGGGGTTTTCTATGGCTACACCTTC. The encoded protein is CASSPLPGGVFYGYTF.

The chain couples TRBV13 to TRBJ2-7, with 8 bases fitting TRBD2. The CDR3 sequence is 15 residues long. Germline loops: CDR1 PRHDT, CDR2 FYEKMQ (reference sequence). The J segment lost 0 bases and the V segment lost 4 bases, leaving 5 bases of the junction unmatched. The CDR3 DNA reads TGTGCCAGCAGCTCAAGGCGGGGGGACTCCTACGAGCAGTACTTC. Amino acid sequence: CASSSRRGDSYEQYF.

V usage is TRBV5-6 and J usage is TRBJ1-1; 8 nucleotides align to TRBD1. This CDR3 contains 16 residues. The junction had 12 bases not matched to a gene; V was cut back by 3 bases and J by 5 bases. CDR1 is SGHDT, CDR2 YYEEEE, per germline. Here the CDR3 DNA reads TGTGCCAGCAGCTCACTTGGACAGGGAACGAGAACTGAAGCTTTCTTT. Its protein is CASSSLGQGTRTEAFF.

The CDR3 region has the DNA TGTGCCAGCAGTTATCCCGGGGTAACGAACACTGAAGCTTTCTTT. Encoded protein: CASSYPGVTNTEAFF. The chain recombines TRBV6-2 or TRBV6-3 with TRBJ1-1; no firm D call. This CDR3 region has 15 residues. The germline gives CDR1 MNHEY, CDR2 SVGEGT. V gave up 3 bases and J gave up 1 base, with 12 bases separating them.

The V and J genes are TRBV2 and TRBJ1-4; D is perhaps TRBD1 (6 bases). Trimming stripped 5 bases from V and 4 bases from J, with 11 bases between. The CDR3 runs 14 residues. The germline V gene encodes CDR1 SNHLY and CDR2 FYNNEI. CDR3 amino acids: CASSSQGINEKLFF. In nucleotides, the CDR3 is TGTGCCAGCAGTTCCCAGGGGATTAATGAAAAACTGTTTTTT.

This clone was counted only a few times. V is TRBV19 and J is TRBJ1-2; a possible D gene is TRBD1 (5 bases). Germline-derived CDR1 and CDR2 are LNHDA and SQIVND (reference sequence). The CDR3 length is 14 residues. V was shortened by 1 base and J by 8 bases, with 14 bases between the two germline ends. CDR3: CASSIGEGPRGYTF. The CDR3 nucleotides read TGTGCCAGTAGTATAGGGGAGGGACCCAGAGGCTACACCTTC.

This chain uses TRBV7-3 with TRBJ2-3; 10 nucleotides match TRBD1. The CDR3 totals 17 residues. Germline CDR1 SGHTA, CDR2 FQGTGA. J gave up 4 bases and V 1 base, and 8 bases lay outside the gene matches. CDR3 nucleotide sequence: TGTGCCAGCAGCTTAAACCCCGGGACAGGGGAGGCAGATACGCAGTATTTT. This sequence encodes CASSLNPGTGEADTQYF.